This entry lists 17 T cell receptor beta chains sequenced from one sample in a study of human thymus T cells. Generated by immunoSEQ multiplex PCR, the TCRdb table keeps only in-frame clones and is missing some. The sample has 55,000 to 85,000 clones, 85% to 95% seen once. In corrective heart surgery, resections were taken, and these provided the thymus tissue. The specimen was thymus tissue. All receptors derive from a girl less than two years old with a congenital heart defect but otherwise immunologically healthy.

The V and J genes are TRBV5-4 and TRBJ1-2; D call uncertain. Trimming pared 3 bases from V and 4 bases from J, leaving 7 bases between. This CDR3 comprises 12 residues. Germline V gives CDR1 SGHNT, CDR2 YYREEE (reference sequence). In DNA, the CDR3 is TGTGCCAGCAGCTCCAGTGCCTATGGCTACACCTTC. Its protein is CASSSSAYGYTF.

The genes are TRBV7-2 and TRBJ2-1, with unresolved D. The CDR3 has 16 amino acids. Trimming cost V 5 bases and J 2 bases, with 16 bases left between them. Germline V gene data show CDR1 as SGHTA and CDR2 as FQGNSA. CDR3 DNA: TGTGCCAGCAGCCTCAGGTTACTCAGGACCTACAATGAGCAGTTCTTC. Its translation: CASSLRLLRTYNEQFF.

This CDR3 reads CASSQGEESSGTYNEQFF. DNA for the CDR3: TGTGCCAGCAGCCAAGGGGAAGAGAGTAGCGGGACCTACAATGAGCAGTTCTTC. The V gene is TRBV14, the J gene TRBJ2-1, with 8 bases fitting TRBD2. Germline assignment: CDR1 SGHDN and CDR2 FVKESK. CDR3 length equals 18 residues. Trimming at V came to 1 base and at J to 2 bases, leaving 10 bases not matched to a gene. Together with reference TRBV14 and TRBJ2-1, the CDR3 gives the full variable domain: EAGVTQFPSHSVIEKGQTVTLRCDPISGHDNLYWYRRVMGKEIKFLLHFVKESKQDESGMPNNRFLAERTGGTYSTLKVQPAELEDSGVYFCASSQGEESSGTYNEQFFGPGTRLTVL.

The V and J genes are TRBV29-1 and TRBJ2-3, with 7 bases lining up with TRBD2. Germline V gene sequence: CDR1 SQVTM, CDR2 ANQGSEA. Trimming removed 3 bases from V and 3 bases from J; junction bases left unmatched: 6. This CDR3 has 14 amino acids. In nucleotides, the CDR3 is TGCAGCGTTGATCGGGAGGCAGGGACAGATACGCAGTATTTT. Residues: CSVDREAGTDTQYF.

CDR3 DNA: TGTGCCAGCAGCTTACGGGTCGGGGGATACACCGGGGAGCTGTTTTTT. It translates to CASSLRVGGYTGELFF. The genes are TRBV11-2 and TRBJ2-2, with D maybe TRBD2 (6 bases). Between the trimmed V and J ends, which lost 2 bases and 3 bases, there was a span of 13 bases. This CDR3 comprises 16 residues. The germline V gene has CDR1 SGHAT and CDR2 FQNNGV.

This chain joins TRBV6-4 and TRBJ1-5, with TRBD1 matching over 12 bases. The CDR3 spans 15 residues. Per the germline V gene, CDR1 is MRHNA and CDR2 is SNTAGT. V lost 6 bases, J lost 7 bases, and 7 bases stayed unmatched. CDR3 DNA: TGTGCCAGCAGACCCGGGACAGGGGGCAGGCAGCCCCAGCATTTT. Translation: CASRPGTGGRQPQHF.

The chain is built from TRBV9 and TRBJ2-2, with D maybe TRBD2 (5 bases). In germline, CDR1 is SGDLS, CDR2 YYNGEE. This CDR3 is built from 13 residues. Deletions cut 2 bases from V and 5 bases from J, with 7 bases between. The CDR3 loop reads CASSVRATGELFF. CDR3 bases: TGTGCCAGCAGCGTGCGGGCAACCGGGGAGCTGTTTTTT.

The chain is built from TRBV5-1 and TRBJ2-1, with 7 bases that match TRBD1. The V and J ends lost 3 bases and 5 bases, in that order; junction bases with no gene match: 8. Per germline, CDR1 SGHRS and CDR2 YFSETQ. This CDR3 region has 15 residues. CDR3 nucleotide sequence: TGCGCCAGCAGCTCGACAGTCAGGGGGAACAATGAGCAGTTCTTC. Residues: CASSSTVRGNNEQFF.

The CDR3 sequence is CASSYESNYGYTF. The CDR3 DNA follows: TGCGCCAGCAGCTACGAATCTAACTATGGCTACACCTTC. V is TRBV10-2 and J is TRBJ1-2, with D uncertain. Looked up from germline, CDR1 is WSHSY and CDR2 is SAAADI. The CDR3 totals 13 residues. The V and J ends lost 6 bases and 0 bases respectively, with 8 bases between them.

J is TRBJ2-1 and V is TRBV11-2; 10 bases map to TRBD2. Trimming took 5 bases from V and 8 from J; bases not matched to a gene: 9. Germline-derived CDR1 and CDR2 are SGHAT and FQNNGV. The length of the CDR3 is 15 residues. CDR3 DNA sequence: TGTGCCAGCAGCCCGCTAGCGGGAGAAGGCTATGAGCAGTTCTTC. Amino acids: CASSPLAGEGYEQFF. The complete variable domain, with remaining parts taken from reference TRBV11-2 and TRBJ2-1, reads EAGVAQSPRYKIIEKRQSVAFWCNPISGHATLYWYQQILGQGPKLLIQFQNNGVVDDSQLPKDRFSAERLKGVDSTLKIQPAKLEDSAVYLCASSPLAGEGYEQFFGPGTRLTVL.

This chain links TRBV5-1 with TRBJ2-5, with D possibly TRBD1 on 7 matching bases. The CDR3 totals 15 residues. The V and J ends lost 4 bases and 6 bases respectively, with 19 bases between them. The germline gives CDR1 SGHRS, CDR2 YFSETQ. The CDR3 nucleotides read TGCGCCAGCAGCGTAGGGGGGACAGTCCGTAAGACCCAGTACTTC. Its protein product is CASSVGGTVRKTQYF.

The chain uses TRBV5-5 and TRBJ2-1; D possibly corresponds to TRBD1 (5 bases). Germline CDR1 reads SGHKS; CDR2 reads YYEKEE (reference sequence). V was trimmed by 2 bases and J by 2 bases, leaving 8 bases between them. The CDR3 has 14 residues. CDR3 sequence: CASSLQVAYNEQFF. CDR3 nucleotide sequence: TGTGCCAGCAGCTTACAGGTTGCCTACAATGAGCAGTTCTTC.

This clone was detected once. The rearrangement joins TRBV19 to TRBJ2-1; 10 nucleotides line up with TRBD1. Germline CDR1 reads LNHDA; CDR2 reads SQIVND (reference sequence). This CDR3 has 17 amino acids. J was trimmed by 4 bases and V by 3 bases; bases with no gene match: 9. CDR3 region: CASSISPGQGTYNEQFF. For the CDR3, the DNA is TGTGCCAGTAGTATTAGCCCGGGACAGGGGACTTACAATGAGCAGTTCTTC.

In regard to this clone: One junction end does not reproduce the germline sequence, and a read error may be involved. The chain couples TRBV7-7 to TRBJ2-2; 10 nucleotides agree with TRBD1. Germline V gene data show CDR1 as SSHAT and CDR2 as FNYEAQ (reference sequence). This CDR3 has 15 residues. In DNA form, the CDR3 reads TGTGCTAGCAGCCGGGGGACAGGGGTCACCGGGGAGCTGTTTTTT. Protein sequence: CASSRGTGVTGELFF.

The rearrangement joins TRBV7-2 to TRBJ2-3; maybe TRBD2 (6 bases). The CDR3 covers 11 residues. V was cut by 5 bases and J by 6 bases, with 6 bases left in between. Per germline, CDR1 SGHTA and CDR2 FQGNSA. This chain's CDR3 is CASSRGDTQYF. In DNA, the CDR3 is TGTGCCAGCAGCCGGGGGGATACGCAGTATTTT.

The CDR3, as DNA: TGTGCCAGCAGCCCGTCGACAGGGGAGGACACTGAAGCTTTCTTT. Amino acids: CASSPSTGEDTEAFF. The V call is TRBV11-3, the J call TRBJ1-1; 8 bases align to TRBD1. CDR1 and CDR2 from the germline V gene are SGHNT and YENEEA. The CDR3 sequence is 15 residues long. Trimming cost V 5 bases and J 3 bases; bases outside gene matches: 8.

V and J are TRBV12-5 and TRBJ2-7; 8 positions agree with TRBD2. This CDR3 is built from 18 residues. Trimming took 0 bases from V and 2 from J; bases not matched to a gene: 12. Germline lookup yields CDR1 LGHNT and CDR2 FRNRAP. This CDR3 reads CASGLVLGGGRYTYEQYF. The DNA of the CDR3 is TGTGCTAGTGGTTTGGTTTTGGGGGGCGGGAGGTACACCTACGAGCAGTACTTC.